Presented here are 14 T cell receptor beta chains from one specimen sequenced in a study of post-analysis software for immune sequencing data. Study-level results: The five TRBV segments detected at higher frequency in patients than in controls included TRBV5-6, TRBV5-1 and TRBV20-1.

Unique molecular identifiers were carried by the TCR beta cDNA libraries. TCRdb reanalysed the PCR reads using MiXCR and keeps one entry per CDR3 protein. The sample lists 800,000 to 950,000 distinct CDR3 sequences, around 50% occurring once. No antigen has been assigned to these receptors. The source material was blood. The receptors originated from a girl aged 10-17 years with multiple sclerosis.

The rearrangement links TRBV7-9 to TRBJ2-4; D might be TRBD1 (5 bases). With the DNA end fitting TRBJ2-7 better, the J assignment may be wrong. The germline V gene has CDR1 SEHNR and CDR2 FQNEAQ (reference sequence). The CDR3 is made up of 13 amino acids. The CDR3 loop reads CASSSGFGYEQYF. The CDR3, as DNA: TGTGCCAGCAGTTCAGGGTTCGGCTACGAGCAGTACTTC.

The chain recombines TRBV20-1 with TRBJ1-2, with TRBD1 matching over 10 bases. The CDR3 has 16 residues. Germline values: CDR1 DFQATT, CDR2 SNEGSKA (reference sequence). J lost 2 bases, V lost 3 bases, and 9 bases had no gene match. CDR3 coding DNA: TGCAGTGCTAGCCGAACCGGGACAGGGGTAAACTATGGCTACACCTTC. Its protein product is CSASRTGTGVNYGYTF.

The V gene is TRBV12-3 or TRBV12-4, the J gene TRBJ1-2; no definite D call. The CDR3 length is 14 residues. V was pared by 2 bases and J by 5 bases, with 12 bases between. The CDR3 sequence is CASSLKADLYGYTF. In DNA form, the CDR3 reads TGTGCCAGCAGTTTAAAGGCCGACCTGTATGGCTACACCTTC.

The J gene is TRBJ2-7, the V gene TRBV4-1, with 10 bases that match TRBD2. The germline V gene has CDR1 MGHRA and CDR2 YSYEKL. This CDR3 contains 16 residues. Trimming removed 4 bases from V and 3 bases from J; junction bases left unmatched: 9. The chain's CDR3 is CASSPLASGGDYEQYF. The CDR3 coding sequence is TGCGCCAGCAGCCCCTTGGCGAGCGGGGGGGACTACGAGCAGTACTTC.

This clonotype was observed a few times. This chain joins TRBV12-3 or TRBV12-4 and TRBJ2-5, with D uncertain. This CDR3 spans 12 amino acids. The V end was cut by 5 bases, the J end by 7 bases, with 11 bases between. CDR3 nucleotide sequence: TGTGCCAGCAGTACCCAGTTGATGACCCAGTACTTC. Its protein product is CASSTQLMTQYF.

The chain carries TRBV7-8 and TRBJ2-1; the D gene is possibly TRBD1 (6 bases). The CDR3 runs to 17 residues. Trimming took 1 base from V and 0 from J, leaving 13 bases between them. CDR1 and CDR2 from the germline V gene are SGHVS and FQNEAQ. CDR3 protein: CASSLVVRGSSYNEQFF. CDR3 DNA: TGTGCCAGCAGCTTAGTTGTGAGGGGGAGCTCCTACAATGAGCAGTTCTTC.

In its sample, this clonotype was seen a few times. This sequence joins TRBV5-5 and TRBJ2-2; a weak D match, TRBD1 (6 bases). Trimming removed 3 bases at V and 1 base at J, with 7 bases between. The CDR3 is 14 residues long. Germline CDR1 reads SGHKS; CDR2 reads YYEKEE (reference sequence). The CDR3 loop reads CASSSTGNTGELFF. The CDR3 region has the DNA TGTGCCAGCAGCTCGACAGGGAACACCGGGGAGCTGTTTTTT.

Only one count was recorded for this clonotype. The chain joins TRBV12-3 or TRBV12-4 to TRBJ1-2, with 7 bases identical to TRBD1. V shed 9 bases, J shed 7 bases, and the junction held 17 bases outside the gene matches. The CDR3 is 15 amino acids. DNA for the CDR3: TGTGCCAGAAGTCCTAACAGGGGTACTACGGGTGGCTACACCTTC. Its translation: CARSPNRGTTGGYTF.

This clonotype was recorded once. The missing conserved phenylalanine or tryptophan at the end of this CDR3 makes a read error likely. The chain combines TRBV5-6 with TRBJ2-1; unclear D gene. The CDR3 totals 15 residues. Germline CDR1 SGHDT, CDR2 YYEEEE. V shed 4 bases and J shed 4 bases, with 15 bases lying between them. The CDR3 reads CASSPLQGQYNEQFL. CDR3 bases: TGTGCCAGCAGCCCCCTCCAAGGCCAATACAATGAGCAGTTCTTA.

This chain connects TRBV7-2 to TRBJ1-5; D gene unclear. V gave up 4 bases and J gave up 7 bases, with 11 bases separating them. Germline CDR1 reads SGHTA; CDR2 reads FQGNSA. The CDR3 runs to 13 residues. The CDR3 is CASSSAWRQPQHF. The CDR3 coding sequence is TGTGCCAGCAGCTCCGCGTGGAGGCAGCCCCAGCATTTT.

The rearrangement joins TRBV10-3 to TRBJ2-7, with 11 positions matching TRBD2. This CDR3 spans 15 amino acids. The germline CDR1 and CDR2 sequences are ENHRY and SYGVKD. The V and J ends lost 3 bases and 4 bases, in that order; junction bases with no gene match: 5. CDR3 nucleotides: TGTGCCATCAGTGATCTGGCTAGCGGGAGGTACGAGCAGTACTTC. The encoded protein is CAISDLASGRYEQYF.

This chain links TRBV11-2 with TRBJ2-1, with TRBD2 identical over 14 bases. The V gene end was trimmed by 5 bases and the J gene end by 8 bases; junction bases not matched to a gene: 17. The length of the CDR3 is 19 residues. Per germline, CDR1 SGHAT and CDR2 FQNNGV. Here the CDR3 reads CASSLLLGLAGAQWDEQFF. The CDR3 DNA is TGTGCCAGCAGCCTGCTCCTGGGACTAGCGGGGGCCCAATGGGATGAGCAGTTCTTC.

The genes are TRBV20-1 and TRBJ2-5, with D perhaps matching TRBD2 (6 bases). This CDR3 contains 16 residues. Germline-derived CDR1 and CDR2 are DFQATT and SNEGSKA (reference sequence). The V end lost 0 bases, the J end lost 5 bases, and 19 bases lay between the germline ends. CDR3 DNA sequence: TGCAGTGCTAGAGATTTCGCGGGATCCTTTTGGGAGACCCAGTACTTC. It codes for CSARDFAGSFWETQYF.

This clonotype was observed a few times. The chain uses TRBV5-1 and TRBJ2-3; D not certain. Trimming took 4 bases from V and 2 from J, leaving 11 bases between them. The germline gives CDR1 SGHRS, CDR2 YFSETQ. This CDR3 is 14 amino acids long. The CDR3, as DNA: TGCGCCAGCAGCATAGACTTAACCACAGATACGCAGTATTTT. Amino acids: CASSIDLTTDTQYF. Together with reference TRBV5-1 and TRBJ2-3, the CDR3 gives the full variable domain: KAGVTQTPRYLIKTRGQQVTLSCSPISGHRSVSWYQQTPGQGLQFLFEYFSETQRNKGNFPGRFSGRQFSNSRSEMNVSTLELGDSALYLCASSIDLTTDTQYFGPGTRLTVL.